This T cell receptor (beta chain) is drawn from a study of control samples from healthy donors and cancer patients. Using immunoSEQ multiplex PCR, the repertoire was profiled, and TCRdb retains in-frame clones only, with some absent. The sample lists 150,000 or so clones, 85% to 95% occurring once. The CDR3 spans 13 residues. Deletions cut 6 bases from V and 5 bases from J, with 11 bases between. The receptor was derived from a man aged 55 to 70 with colorectal cancer. Material: PBMCs. This chain links TRBV12-3 or TRBV12-4 with TRBJ1-5; TRBD1 is a possible D gene (5 bases). The CDR3 DNA follows: TGTGCCAGCAGCCGGGACGCCGATCAGCCCCAGCATTTT. As protein: CASSRDADQPQHF.